Following are 24 T cell receptor beta chains from one sample sequenced in a study of control samples from healthy donors and cancer patients. Profiling relied on immunoSEQ multiplex PCR, and the TCRdb table lists in-frame clones only, not all of them. The table includes fewer than 90,000 clones, 80% to 90% detected once. The sequenced sample consisted of blood. These receptors all stem from a man in his fifties in good health.

The CDR3 sequence is CASSLAMEGRTEAFF. The CDR3, as DNA: TGTGCCAGCAGCTTGGCCATGGAGGGGCGGACTGAAGCTTTCTTT. V gene TRBV5-4 combines with J gene TRBJ1-1, with D tentatively TRBD1 (5 bases). This CDR3 comprises 15 residues. CDR1 is SGHNT, CDR2 YYREEE, per germline (reference sequence). The V gene lost 0 bases and the J gene lost 5 bases, with 14 bases spanning the gap.

This chain joins TRBV13 and TRBJ1-4; 7 bases match TRBD1. J gave up 5 bases and V 5 bases, and 8 bases lay outside the gene matches. CDR1 is PRHDT, CDR2 FYEKMQ, per germline (reference sequence). The CDR3 totals 15 residues. CDR3 sequence reads: CASSVYRGPNEKLFF. Written as DNA, the CDR3 is TGTGCCAGCAGCGTCTACAGGGGTCCCAATGAAAAACTGTTTTTT.

The V call is TRBV18, the J call TRBJ1-6, with 7 bases matching TRBD1. The CDR3 totals 14 residues. Germline V CDR1 and CDR2: KGHSH, LQKENI. V was pared by 6 bases and J by 9 bases, with 8 bases of the junction left unmatched. CDR3 DNA sequence: TGTGCCAGCTCTCTCGACAGGGCTGGTTCACCCCTCCACTTT. Protein sequence: CASSLDRAGSPLHF.

This clone came up a few times. This sequence joins TRBV6-5 and TRBJ1-6; D unresolved. Germline V gene lookup returns CDR1 MNHEY and CDR2 SVGAGI. CDR3 size: 15 residues. Trimming took off 1 base at V and 11 bases at J, with 15 bases between the two ends. CDR3 sequence reads: CASSYLLGRLAPLHF. The CDR3 DNA is TGTGCCAGCAGTTACTTGCTGGGGAGACTGGCACCCCTCCACTTT.

The chain employs TRBV6-5 and TRBJ2-7, with 12 bases lining up with TRBD1. CDR1 is MNHEY, CDR2 SVGAGI, per germline. V was clipped by 9 bases and J by 6 bases; unmatched bases: 9. This CDR3 is 14 amino acids long. The CDR3 bases are TGTGCCAGTTCCCGGGGGACAGGGGGCCGCGAGCAGTACTTC. Protein sequence: CASSRGTGGREQYF.

This clone was seen only a few times. The rearrangement joins TRBV7-2 to TRBJ2-5, with 10 bases lining up with TRBD2. This CDR3 is 16 amino acids long. Trimming cost V 5 bases and J 7 bases; bases outside gene matches: 13. Germline assignment: CDR1 SGHTA and CDR2 FQGNSA. In DNA, the CDR3 is TGTGCCAGCAGCGTCCCAGCGGGGGGGCCTAGAGGGACCCAGTACTTC. It is translated as CASSVPAGGPRGTQYF.

The chain couples TRBV24-1 to TRBJ2-5; 16 bases are shared with TRBD2. Germline CDR1 and CDR2: KGHDR and SFDVKD. J lost 5 bases, V lost 2 bases, and 4 bases had no gene match. The CDR3 consists of 17 residues. CDR3 sequence: CATSDSGTSGGAETQYF. The DNA for the CDR3 is TGTGCCACCAGTGATTCTGGGACTAGCGGGGGGGCTGAGACCCAGTACTTC.

The chain uses TRBV7-2 and TRBJ2-3; D may match TRBD1 or TRBD2 (7 bases each). CDR3 size: 14 residues. The ends were cut back, 4 bases at V and 8 bases at J, with 16 bases in the middle. In germline, CDR1 is SGHTA, CDR2 FQGNSA. CDR3 amino acids: CASSSGGSGGTQYF. The CDR3 DNA reads as TGTGCCAGCAGCTCGGGGGGCTCAGGGGGTACGCAGTATTTT.

The CDR3 spells CASSFVREPGGYTF. DNA for the CDR3: TGTGCCAGCAGCTTTGTAAGGGAACCAGGGGGCTACACCTTC. This rearrangement joins TRBV12-1 to TRBJ1-2; TRBD1 is the table's D call and was not checked against the DNA. TRBV12-1 is listed as a pseudogene. The CDR3 length is 14 residues.

This chain uses TRBV2 with TRBJ2-5; D may be TRBD2 (6 bases). The germline gives CDR1 SNHLY, CDR2 FYNNEI. The V end lost 3 bases, the J end lost 1 base, and 6 bases lay between the germline ends. This CDR3 is built from 13 residues. CDR3 amino acids: CASSEGLQETQYF. The CDR3 region has the DNA TGTGCCAGCAGTGAGGGACTCCAAGAGACCCAGTACTTC.

J is TRBJ2-5 and V is TRBV14; TRBD1 agrees at 12 bases. CDR1 is SGHDN and CDR2 is FVKESK in the germline V gene. Losses at the gene ends were 5 bases for V and 2 bases for J; bases not matched to a gene: 6. The CDR3 length is 16 residues. The CDR3 DNA reads TGTGCCAGCAGCTTTGGGACAGGGGGCCCTCAAGAGACCCAGTACTTC. It encodes CASSFGTGGPQETQYF.

This clone appeared once. This chain links TRBV6-4 with TRBJ2-7; D might be TRBD1 (6 bases). Germline CDR1 and CDR2: MRHNA and SNTAGT. The V end was cut by 8 bases, the J end by 5 bases, with 16 bases between. This CDR3 region has 13 residues. Written as DNA, the CDR3 is TGTGCCAGCCTCTTACAGGGTCACGACGAGCAGTACGTC. This codes for CASLLQGHDEQYV.

This chain uses TRBV11-3 with TRBJ2-3; 9 nucleotides line up with TRBD2. The length of the CDR3 is 16 residues. V was pared by 1 base and J by 0 bases, with 2 bases of the junction left unmatched. CDR1 is SGHNT and CDR2 is YENEEA in the germline V gene. The CDR3 DNA reads as TGTGCCAGCAGCTTAGGACTAGCGGCTAGCACAGATACGCAGTATTTT. Encoded protein: CASSLGLAASTDTQYF.

V and J are TRBV7-7 and TRBJ2-5; 9 bases line up with TRBD2. V dropped 3 bases and J dropped 1; count of bases not matched to a gene: 3. The CDR3 is made up of 15 amino acids. Germline CDR1 is SSHAT and CDR2 is FNYEAQ (reference sequence). The CDR3 loop reads CASSLLAGFQETQYF. The CDR3 DNA is TGTGCCAGCAGCTTGCTAGCGGGGTTCCAAGAGACCCAGTACTTC.

The rearrangement joins TRBV6-2 or TRBV6-3 to TRBJ2-7; possibly TRBD2 for D (6 bases). The germline V and J ends were trimmed by 4 bases and 4 bases, with 17 bases remaining between them. Germline assignment: CDR1 MNHEY and CDR2 SVGEGT. This CDR3 comprises 15 residues. The CDR3 here is CASSSLEAGRYEQYF. CDR3 coding DNA: TGTGCCAGCAGTTCCCTGGAGGCGGGACGGTACGAGCAGTACTTC.

V usage is TRBV10-2 and J usage is TRBJ2-3; 10 nucleotides line up with TRBD2. Germline CDR1 reads WSHSY; CDR2 reads SAAADI. V lost 2 bases and J lost 1; bases outside the gene matches: 0. The CDR3 sequence is 15 residues long. The CDR3 sequence is CASSEGTSGTDTQYF. The CDR3 DNA reads as TGCGCCAGCAGTGAGGGGACTAGCGGCACAGATACGCAGTATTTT.

The chain recombines TRBV19 with TRBJ2-7; 7 bases line up with TRBD2. The CDR3 runs 16 residues. Trimming at V came to 5 bases and at J to 4 bases, leaving 14 bases not matched to a gene. Germline V gene data show CDR1 as LNHDA and CDR2 as SQIVND (reference sequence). CDR3 in DNA: TGTGCCAGTAGTGGTGGCCTTTGGACTAGTGTGTACGAGCAGTACTTC. It specifies CASSGGLWTSVYEQYF.

V usage is TRBV14 and J usage is TRBJ2-3; 10 positions agree with TRBD2. CDR1 is SGHDN and CDR2 is FVKESK in the germline V gene. The V segment lost 4 bases and the J segment 1 base; nucleotides outside the gene matches: 8. The CDR3 extends over 17 amino acids. The CDR3 nucleotides read TGTGCCAGCAGCCTCGTGCCCGGGACTAGCGGCACAGATACGCAGTATTTT. This codes for CASSLVPGTSGTDTQYF. Full variable domain (remainder filled in from reference TRBV14 and TRBJ2-3): EAGVTQFPSHSVIEKGQTVTLRCDPISGHDNLYWYRRVMGKEIKFLLHFVKESKQDESGMPNNRFLAERTGGTYSTLKVQPAELEDSGVYFCASSLVPGTSGTDTQYFGPGTRLTVL.

The genes are TRBV30 and TRBJ2-1; D gene unclear. The CDR3 sequence is 12 residues long. Germline assignment: CDR1 GTSNPN and CDR2 SVGIG (reference sequence). V dropped 2 bases and J dropped 4 bases, with 6 bases sitting between them. Here the CDR3 DNA reads TGTGCCTGGAGTATGCGGTACAATGAGCAGTTCTTC. Translated, it gives CAWSMRYNEQFF.

The V and J genes are TRBV3-1 (or the pseudogene TRBV3-2) and TRBJ1-2; 11 nucleotides line up with TRBD1. The CDR3 is 15 amino acids. J lost 6 bases, V lost 0 bases, and 3 bases had no gene match. The germline V gene encodes CDR1 LGHDT and CDR2 YNNKEL (reference sequence). The CDR3: CASSQDGTGGDGYTF. The CDR3 DNA reads TGTGCCAGCAGCCAAGACGGGACAGGGGGAGATGGCTACACCTTC.

The rearrangement joins TRBV5-6 to TRBJ2-5; possible D gene TRBD1, 7 bases. Germline lookup yields CDR1 SGHDT and CDR2 YYEEEE. CDR3 length equals 17 residues. V was shortened by 2 bases and J by 0 bases, with 17 bases between the two germline ends. The CDR3 spells CASSFRGANWYQETQYF. In nucleotides, the CDR3 is TGTGCCAGCAGCTTCAGGGGGGCTAATTGGTACCAAGAGACCCAGTACTTC. Based on the CDR3 plus reference TRBV5-6 and TRBJ2-5, the full variable domain is DAGVTQSPTHLIKTRGQQVTLRCSPKSGHDTVSWYQQALGQGPQFIFQYYEEEERQRGNFPDRFSGHQFPNYSSELNVNALLLGDSALYLCASSFRGANWYQETQYFGPGTRLLVL.

The CDR3 sequence is CASSPGYLRNTEAFF. In DNA form, the CDR3 reads TGCGCCAGCAGCCCGGGATACCTAAGGAACACTGAAGCTTTCTTT. J is TRBJ1-1 and V is TRBV5-1; no reliable D call. From germline, CDR1 is SGHRS and CDR2 YFSETQ. The length of the CDR3 is 15 residues. Trimming took off 4 bases at V and 1 base at J, with 14 bases between the two ends. Drawing the rest from reference TRBV5-1 and TRBJ1-1, the complete variable domain is KAGVTQTPRYLIKTRGQQVTLSCSPISGHRSVSWYQQTPGQGLQFLFEYFSETQRNKGNFPGRFSGRQFSNSRSEMNVSTLELGDSALYLCASSPGYLRNTEAFFGQGTRLTVV.

On this clone: At the DNA level, this CDR3 is encoded by other sequences in the same sample as well. This rearrangement joins TRBV5-4 to TRBJ2-3, with 9 bases identical to TRBD2. Germline trimming cut 4 bases from V and 2 bases from J; bases unmatched to any gene: 5. This CDR3 has 15 residues. Per germline, CDR1 SGHNT and CDR2 YYREEE (reference sequence). The CDR3 sequence is CASSGAGGPTDTQYF. The CDR3 bases are TGTGCCAGCAGCGGGGCGGGGGGGCCCACAGATACGCAGTATTTT.

The sample holds one count of this clone. The J gene is TRBJ1-3, the V gene TRBV7-8; D remains ambiguous. CDR1 is SGHVS and CDR2 is FQNEAQ in the germline V gene. The CDR3 extends over 14 amino acids. Trimming shortened V by 1 base and J by 6 bases, and 10 bases separated the two germline ends. In nucleotides, the CDR3 is TGTGCCAGCAGCTTAGGACTGCTGGAAAACACCATATATTTT. Translation gives CASSLGLLENTIYF.